This TCR beta chain was captured in a study of T cells in Graves' hyperthyroidism and ophthalmopathy (dated by TCRdb to about 2019). Notes on the research overall: Peripheral blood samples were taken at the time of initial diagnosis, prior to any treatment. To identify TCR V-J signatures that set the groups apart, the researchers used a discovery cohort of 90 to 100 patients, made up of 40 to 45 with Graves' ophthalmopathy and about 60 with stable Graves' hyperthyroidism. Whether ophthalmopathy could be predicted prospectively was tested in an independent validation cohort made up of about 20 hyperthyroidism patients plus 17 patients who later progressed to ophthalmopathy. The approximately 90 discovery patients were randomly split 7:3 into training and test sets. The study also compared thyroid tissue and blood T-cell repertoires from more than five Graves' hyperthyroidism patients. Once sampling was done, hyperthyroidism patients were given methimazole at a starting dose of 30 mg daily, whereas ophthalmopathy patients were given high-dose intravenous methylprednisolone. The paper reports TCR Vbeta CDR3 sequencing of approximately 130 peripheral blood samples: fewer than 50 ophthalmopathy, over 70 hyperthyroidism and 17 progressor patients.

Points on this clonotype: No cognate antigen has been identified for it. No much larger clone is present one base from it, and per-base qualities are unavailable.

TCR beta CDR3 regions were amplified from RNA transcripts. The first round of RT-PCR for the TCR CDR3 was performed with the HTBI primer set and the Qiagen OneStep RT-PCR kit. Libraries were constructed in a second round of multiplex PCR, after which size selection and purification were performed. The libraries were sequenced on an Illumina HiSeq2000 using paired-end 100 bp reads. The paper's data handling went like this. SOAPnuke was used to process the raw data, throwing out any read that contained adapters or uncalled bases, had a mean Phred below 15, or lacked an exact constant-primer or identifier match. COPE v1.2.5 was used to merge high-quality paired reads, and clonotypes were defined as unique nucleotide sequences. Clonotypes were aligned to IMGT TRBV, TRBD and TRBJ reference segments using MiTCR v1.1. Analysis was restricted to V-J combinations with a frequency above 0.0001, which covered 98% to 99.2% of repertoires. The TCS score was defined as F50 (clonal expansion) divided by E x V (chaos), with BLOSUM62-based TCRdist calculated between CDR3 peptides within each V-J. Welch's t-statistics and random forest reduced 450 to 600 V-J features to roughly 13, which were used in a naive Bayes classifier (R e1071). TCRdb's own reprocessing of the public reads used fastp at Q25 and MiXCR and kept productive beta chains. For every CDR3 protein sequence, its rows merge into one entry that carries the most common genes and DNA. These V and J calls rely on TCRdb rather than the paper's analysis. The sample table shows about 550,000 distinct CDR3 sequences, and less than 25% are seen once. About a quarter of the sample belongs to the ten largest clones.

Here is what the overall study found, with its caveats: No statistical method was used to fix the sample size in advance, and group allocation was not hidden from the investigators. In validation, the model predicted progression to ophthalmopathy with roughly 70% sensitivity and around 72% specificity, a median of 6.5 months before onset. In cross-validation, a model built on a 13 V-J signature told ophthalmopathy apart from stable hyperthyroidism with over 85% sensitivity and approximately 81% specificity, and in testing the same model reached 80%/75%. Most expanded thyroid clonotypes (frequency above 0.001) were also detected in blood, a finding suggesting that blood repertoires may reflect thyroid immune responses.

The germline V gene (reference sequence) sets CDR1 to DFQATT and CDR2 to SNEGSKA. Cut back by 5 bases and 5 bases, the V and J ends lie 13 bases apart. The CDR3 runs 12 residues from the cysteine to the phenylalanine. Of all the DNA, just the CDR3 is kept, 36 bases in frame from base 1. Graves' hyperthyroidism was defined as stable when no progression to ophthalmopathy occurred over 18 months of follow-up. Hyperthyroidism patients were aged 18 to 65 years and newly diagnosed, with disease duration of less than 2 months. Any patient with an uncontrolled infection, another autoimmune disease, pregnancy or lactation was excluded. Diagnoses were established on the basis of clinical symptoms, serum thyroxine and TRAb, thyroid ultrasound, and orbital computed tomography. PBMCs were separated from 7.5 to 10 ml of fresh peripheral blood using Ficoll-Paque density gradient centrifugation. Total RNA was extracted using Trizol reagent, and RNA quality was assessed on an Agilent 2100 Bioanalyzer.

Sequenced sample: blood. The origin of this receptor is a man between 18 and 35 years old with Graves' hyperthyroidism. The sequence links TRBV20-1 to TRBJ2-7; the D gene is not confidently resolved. DNA sequence: TGCAGTGCTGTTGGGATGTCTCACGAGCAGTACTTC. This yields the protein CSAVGMSHEQYF.